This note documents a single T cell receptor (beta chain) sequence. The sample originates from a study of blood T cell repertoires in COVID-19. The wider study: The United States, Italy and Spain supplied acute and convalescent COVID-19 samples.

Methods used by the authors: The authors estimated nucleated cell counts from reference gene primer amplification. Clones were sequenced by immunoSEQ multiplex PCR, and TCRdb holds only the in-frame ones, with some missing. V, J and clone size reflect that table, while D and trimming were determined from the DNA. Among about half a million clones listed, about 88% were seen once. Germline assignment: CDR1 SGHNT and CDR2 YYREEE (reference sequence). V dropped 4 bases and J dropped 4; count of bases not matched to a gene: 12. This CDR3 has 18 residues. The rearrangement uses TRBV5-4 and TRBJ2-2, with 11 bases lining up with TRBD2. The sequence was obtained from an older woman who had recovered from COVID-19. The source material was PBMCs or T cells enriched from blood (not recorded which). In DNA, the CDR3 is TGTGCCAGCAGCCCCGGGACTAGCGGTGGCCCGAGCACCGGGGAGCTGTTTTTT. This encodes CASSPGTSGGPSTGELFF.